The 32 T cell receptor beta chains given below trace back to one sample, sequenced in a study of regulatory T cells in long-lasting Graves disease. The TCR beta library used iRepertoire HTBI primers with Arm-PCR amplification of CDR3. TCRdb itself ran the multiplex PCR reads through MiXCR, one entry per CDR3 protein. The table includes roughly 500,000 distinct CDR3 sequences, around a fifth detected once. The time point is: persistent/refractory GD, antithyroid drugs over 5 years with positive TRAb. Scientists built the TCR library using RNA that was extracted from PBMCs. Specimen: peripheral blood mononuclear cells (PBMCs), collected when the disease was refractory, from a patient treated with antithyroid drugs. Every receptor here comes from a female donor with Graves disease.

This clonotype was found many times. V is TRBV2 and J is TRBJ1-2, with 8 bases identical to TRBD1. The CDR3 totals 16 residues. Germline CDR1 SNHLY, CDR2 FYNNEI. The V gene end was trimmed by 0 bases and the J gene end by 7 bases; junction bases not matched to a gene: 10. CDR3 DNA sequence: TGTGCCAGCAGTGAAGCCGGAGACAGGGGAGTGGGTGGCTACACCTTC. It yields the protein CASSEAGDRGVGGYTF.

Concerning this clonotype itself: A much larger clone differs from this one at a single base, so this may be a read error. V and J are TRBV5-1 and TRBJ1-4, with D hard to call. Germline values: CDR1 SGHRS, CDR2 YFSETQ. The CDR3 runs 14 residues. The DNA for the CDR3 is TGCGCCAGCAGCCCTGCTCCGGCGAAGGAAAAACTGCTTTTT. This sequence encodes CASSPAPAKEKLLF.

The table lists this clonotype with many counts. The chain carries TRBV5-1 and TRBJ2-7; D assignment may be TRBD1 or TRBD2 (5 bases each). CDR1 and CDR2 (germline): SGHRS, YFSETQ. CDR3 length: 14 residues. The V and J ends lost 4 bases and 4 bases respectively, with 15 bases between them. The CDR3 coding sequence is TGCGCCAGCAGCCGAGGGACGATGGTGTACGAGCAGTACTTC. Amino acid sequence: CASSRGTMVYEQYF.

About this clonotype: A read error may explain this, as a much larger clone is one base away. The rearrangement joins TRBV3-1 to TRBJ1-4, with D unclear. The ends were cut back, 4 bases at V and 4 bases at J, with 10 bases in the middle. This CDR3 comprises 14 residues. Germline CDR1 LGHDT, CDR2 YNNKEL (reference sequence). DNA of the CDR3: TGTGCCAGCAGCCTTAAGCTGATTAATGAAAAACTGTTTTTT. Encoded protein: CASSLKLINEKLFF. The entire variable domain, with the rest obtained from reference TRBV3-1 and TRBJ1-4, is as follows: DTAVSQTPKYLVTQMGNDKSIKCEQNLGHDTMYWYKQDSKKFLKIMFSYNNKELIINETVPNRFSPKSPDKAHLNLHINSLELGDSAVYFCASSLKLINEKLFFGSGTQLSVL.

This clonotype occurred many times. Mismatch with germline at one junction end may stem from a read error. The CDR3 is CASRTRTAARRF. DNA of the CDR3: TGTGCCAGCAGGACAAGGACTGCGGCGAGGCGCTTC. The chain employs TRBV2 and TRBJ1-2; D remains unclear. This CDR3 region has 12 residues. Germline lookup yields CDR1 SNHLY and CDR2 FYNNEI.

There are many counts of this clonotype. The chain has TRBV28 and TRBJ1-5; no definite D call. The CDR3 sequence is 17 residues long. The V end was cut by 6 bases, the J end by 4 bases, with 22 bases between. CDR1 and CDR2 (germline): MDHEN, SYDVKM. CDR3 coding DNA: TGTGCCAGCAGCACTCGGATCCCAGAGCGACCAAATCAGCCCCAGCATTTT. Translation: CASSTRIPERPNQPQHF.

The J gene is TRBJ2-7, the V gene TRBV12-3 or TRBV12-4, with D perhaps matching TRBD1 or TRBD2 (6 bases each). With 7 bases removed from V and 0 bases from J, the gap between germline ends came to 16 bases. The CDR3 is made up of 15 amino acids. The CDR3 sequence is CASIVGGHLSYEQYF. The CDR3 DNA reads TGTGCCAGCATCGTGGGGGGCCACCTCTCCTACGAGCAGTACTTC.

There are a few counts of this clonotype. Without the conserved terminal phenylalanine or tryptophan, this CDR3 likely stems from a read error. This chain connects TRBV6-4 to TRBJ1-1; D remains ambiguous. Trimming stripped 7 bases from V and 4 bases from J, with 13 bases between. Per germline, CDR1 MRHNA and CDR2 SNTAGT. CDR3 length: 13 amino acids. Here the CDR3 reads CASNPTRTTEAFL. The CDR3 bases are TGTGCCAGCAATCCCACTCGAACCACTGAAGCTTTCCTT.

V usage is TRBV3-1 and J usage is TRBJ1-4; D unclear. This CDR3 contains 16 residues. V gave up 4 bases and J gave up 0 bases, with 12 bases separating them. CDR1 is LGHDT and CDR2 is YNNKEL in the germline V gene (reference sequence). CDR3 nucleotides: TGTGCCAGCAGCCTGCTTGCTCCCTCAACTAATGAAAAACTGTTTTTT. It specifies CASSLLAPSTNEKLFF.

V usage is TRBV7-3 and J usage is TRBJ2-3, with 9 bases lining up with TRBD2. The J segment lost 1 base and the V segment lost 4 bases, leaving 3 bases of the junction unmatched. CDR1 and CDR2 from the germline V gene are SGHTA and FQGTGA. This CDR3 comprises 15 residues. DNA for the CDR3: TGTGCCAGCAGCTATAGCGGGGGTGGCACAGATACGCAGTATTTT. This codes for CASSYSGGGTDTQYF.

Comments on this clonotype: A much larger clone is a single base away; this may be a read error. The genes are TRBV7-9 and TRBJ2-7, with 12 bases matching TRBD2. Germline V CDR1 and CDR2: SEHNR, FQNEAQ (reference sequence). Trimming removed 1 base from V and 5 bases from J; junction bases left unmatched: 3. The CDR3 totals 15 residues. CDR3 amino acids: CASSLGTSGTNEQYF. The CDR3 DNA is TGTGCCAGCAGCTTAGGGACTAGCGGGACCAACGAGCAGTACTTC.

J is TRBJ1-2 and V is TRBV4-1; TRBD1 aligns across 7 bases. Trimming took 2 bases from V and 4 from J; bases not matched to a gene: 10. In germline, CDR1 is MGHRA, CDR2 YSYEKL. The CDR3 runs 16 residues. DNA of the CDR3: TGCGCCAGCAGCCAACTTCCGGGACAGATATCCTATGGCTACACCTTC. Its translation is CASSQLPGQISYGYTF.

This clonotype was recorded at least ten times. The rearrangement joins TRBV28 to TRBJ1-1, with 7 bases fitting TRBD1. The CDR3 is 12 amino acids. J lost 8 bases, V lost 6 bases, and 6 bases had no gene match. CDR1 MDHEN and CDR2 SYDVKM come from the germline V gene. This CDR3 is CASSLDRAEAFF. The DNA of the CDR3 is TGTGCCAGCAGCTTAGACAGGGCGGAAGCTTTCTTT.

There are many counts of this clonotype. This chain joins TRBV5-8 and TRBJ2-5; the D gene is possibly TRBD2 (5 bases). This CDR3 spans 13 amino acids. From germline, CDR1 is SGHTS and CDR2 YDEGEE. The V end lost 3 bases, the J end lost 5 bases, and 11 bases lay between the germline ends. CDR3 bases: TGTGCCAGCAGCTCGAGGGTTTTGGAGACCCAGTACTTC. Protein sequence: CASSSRVLETQYF.

This clonotype was recorded at least ten times. In DNA, the CDR3 is TGTGCCAGCACCGCCGGGACAGGGAATGAAAAACTGTTTTTT. This encodes CASTAGTGNEKLFF. The rearrangement joins TRBV12-3 or TRBV12-4 to TRBJ1-4; 9 bases are a match to TRBD1. With 7 bases clipped from V and 5 bases from J, the junction kept 5 bases outside the gene matches. This CDR3 is 14 amino acids long.

The table lists this clonotype with a count of one. The J gene is TRBJ1-3, the V gene TRBV12-3 or TRBV12-4, with D hard to call. V dropped 2 bases and J dropped 4 bases, with 6 bases sitting between them. This CDR3 spans 13 amino acids. CDR3 DNA sequence: TGTGCCAGCAGTTTATCGGGCGGAAACACCATATATTTT. The encoded protein is CASSLSGGNTIYF.

The genes are TRBV20-1 and TRBJ1-2; D remains ambiguous. There are 13 residues in the CDR3. Germline loops: CDR1 DFQATT, CDR2 SNEGSKA (reference sequence). The V end lost 3 bases, the J end lost 7 bases, and 15 bases lay between the germline ends. The CDR3 loop is CSASWVGIGGYTF. Here the CDR3 DNA reads TGCAGTGCTAGCTGGGTGGGGATCGGTGGCTACACCTTC.

This clonotype has at least ten counts. The genes are TRBV28 and TRBJ1-1, with 9 bases identical to TRBD1. The ends lost 1 base at V and 2 bases at J; junction bases unmatched: 2. There are 15 residues in the CDR3. Germline lookup yields CDR1 MDHEN and CDR2 SYDVKM. CDR3 protein: CASSLYRGPNTEAFF. As DNA, the CDR3 is TGTGCCAGCAGTTTATACAGGGGGCCCAACACTGAAGCTTTCTTT.

Ten or more counts support this clonotype. The chain is built from TRBV12-3 or TRBV12-4 and TRBJ2-6, with no clear D. V lost 6 bases and J lost 0, with 9 bases in between. The CDR3 extends over 15 amino acids. The CDR3 nucleotides are TGTGCCAGCAGAGTAGGGAACTCTGGGGCCAACGTCCTGACTTTC. Amino acids: CASRVGNSGANVLTF.

J is TRBJ2-3 and V is TRBV28; 9 bases match TRBD2. V trimming: 5 bases; J trimming: 8 bases; junction bases outside the gene matches: 8. CDR1 MDHEN and CDR2 SYDVKM come from the germline V gene. This CDR3 contains 14 residues. DNA for the CDR3: TGTGCCAGCAGTCCACCTTCTAGCGGGGTTACGCAGTATTTT. Its translation: CASSPPSSGVTQYF.

The V and J genes are TRBV5-5 and TRBJ2-5; TRBD1 matches 10 bases. From germline, CDR1 is SGHKS and CDR2 YYEKEE (reference sequence). V lost 2 bases, J lost 2 bases, and 3 bases stayed unmatched. The CDR3 is 15 residues long. The CDR3 is CASSFWDRGQETQYF. In DNA, the CDR3 is TGTGCCAGCAGCTTTTGGGACAGGGGACAAGAGACCCAGTACTTC.

This clonotype has only a few counts. V is TRBV4-3 and J is TRBJ1-6; perhaps TRBD1 as D (6 bases). Trimming took 1 base from V and 7 from J, leaving 14 bases between them. In germline, CDR1 is LGHNA, CDR2 YSLEER. The length of the CDR3 is 16 residues. The CDR3 loop reads CASSQAWTDQNSPLHF. The CDR3 DNA reads as TGCGCCAGCAGCCAAGCCTGGACAGACCAAAATTCACCCCTCCACTTT.

This clonotype was recorded at least ten times. The chain uses TRBV7-9 and TRBJ2-4; unclear D gene. The CDR3 runs to 12 residues. The germline CDR1 and CDR2 sequences are SEHNR and FQNEAQ (reference sequence). V gave up 4 bases and J gave up 1 base, with 2 bases separating them. The CDR3 spells CASSSAKNIQYF. The CDR3 region has the DNA TGTGCCAGCAGCTCCGCCAAAAACATTCAGTACTTC.

This clonotype was observed many times. This sequence joins TRBV2 and TRBJ1-3; D gene uncertain. CDR1 is SNHLY and CDR2 is FYNNEI in the germline V gene. The germline V and J ends were trimmed by 7 bases and 0 bases, with 10 bases remaining between them. There are 14 residues in the CDR3. The CDR3 DNA sequence: TGTGCCAGCACGCCGCCAATCTCTGGAAACACCATATATTTT. Encoded protein: CASTPPISGNTIYF.

This clonotype has a count of ten or more. The chain links TRBV4-1 to TRBJ1-4; D possibly corresponds to TRBD1 (5 bases). The length of the CDR3 is 13 residues. Germline V gives CDR1 MGHRA, CDR2 YSYEKL. The ends were cut back, 1 base at V and 8 bases at J, with 8 bases in the middle. As DNA, the CDR3 is TGCGCCAGCAGCCAAGGACAGCCAGAAAAACTGTTTTTT. Amino acids: CASSQGQPEKLFF.

V and J are TRBV7-9 and TRBJ1-2, with no clear D. The V end lost 1 base, the J end lost 4 bases, and 7 bases lay between the germline ends. Germline V gene data show CDR1 as SEHNR and CDR2 as FQNEAQ (reference sequence). The CDR3 consists of 13 residues. DNA for the CDR3: TGTGCCAGCAGCTTAGAACAGTCCTATGGCTACACCTTC. Translation gives CASSLEQSYGYTF.

This clonotype was found many times. The chain has TRBV6-2 or TRBV6-3 and TRBJ1-1, with 8 bases lining up with TRBD1. This CDR3 has 13 amino acids. The germline V gene has CDR1 MNHEY and CDR2 SVGEGT. V was clipped by 6 bases and J by 6 bases; unmatched bases: 6. DNA for the CDR3: TGTGCCAGCAGCAGGGGGCCAGGCGCTGAAGCTTTCTTT. This encodes CASSRGPGAEAFF.

This clonotype has a count of ten or more. V is TRBV11-3 and J is TRBJ2-5; a possible D gene is TRBD2 (6 bases). The CDR3 runs to 15 residues. Trimming stripped 5 bases from V and 4 bases from J, with 17 bases between. Germline loops: CDR1 SGHNT, CDR2 YENEEA. The CDR3 sequence is CASSAGLGGGETQYF. CDR3 sequence (DNA): TGTGCCAGCAGCGCTGGACTGGGGGGAGGAGAGACCCAGTACTTC.

This clonotype was observed many times. The chain combines TRBV2 with TRBJ1-6; TRBD1 matches 7 bases. The V and J ends lost 5 bases and 11 bases, in that order; junction bases with no gene match: 6. The CDR3 runs to 13 residues. Looked up from germline, CDR1 is SNHLY and CDR2 is FYNNEI. The CDR3 sequence is CASSNRGRPPLHF. CDR3 nucleotide sequence: TGTGCCAGCAGTAACAGGGGTCGGCCACCCCTCCACTTT.

This clonotype was found a few times. The rearrangement uses TRBV4-2 and TRBJ1-6; tentatively, D is TRBD1 (5 bases). Germline CDR1 reads LGHNA; CDR2 reads YNFKEQ. The CDR3 contains 16 residues. V was cut by 4 bases and J by 4 bases, with 14 bases left in between. DNA for the CDR3: TGTGCCAGCAGCCGTCGGGACGGTGGTTATAATTCACCCCTCCACTTT. Translating it yields CASSRRDGGYNSPLHF.

This clonotype was counted only a few times. CDR3 region: CASSQGQGWRYTF. As DNA, the CDR3 is TGTGCCAGCTCACAGGGACAGGGTTGGCGCTACACCTTC. The chain couples TRBV18 to TRBJ1-2; TRBD1 agrees at 9 bases. CDR3 size: 13 residues. Germline trimming cut 4 bases from V and 9 bases from J; bases unmatched to any gene: 6. The V gene's germline CDR1 is KGHSH and CDR2 LQKENI.

About this clonotype itself: The conserved phenylalanine or tryptophan is not found at the CDR3 terminus, so this likely reflects a read error. The chain recombines TRBV7-2 with TRBJ2-7; TRBD1 aligns across 7 bases. With V trimmed by 1 base and J by 6 bases, 3 bases remained unmatched. Germline values: CDR1 SGHTA, CDR2 FQGNSA. CDR3 size: 13 residues. CDR3 residues: CASSLGQGREQYS. For the CDR3, the DNA is TGTGCCAGCAGCTTAGGACAGGGTCGCGAGCAGTACTCC.